Listed here are 13 T cell receptor beta chains from one sample, sequenced in a study of T cells after somatic rescue of genetic block. The method was immunoSEQ multiplex PCR; TCRdb's version includes in-frame clones alone and lacks a portion of them. The sample records about 10,000 clones, roughly 74% being singletons. The specimen was peripheral blood mononuclear cells (PBMCs). All receptors derive from a boy younger than 18.

The chain recombines TRBV6-6 with TRBJ2-7; tentative D call: TRBD1 (5 bases). The CDR3 is made up of 14 amino acids. Between the trimmed V and J ends, which lost 2 bases and 0 bases, there was a span of 8 bases. CDR1 and CDR2 from the germline V gene are MNHNY and SVGAGI (reference sequence). The CDR3: CASSYGASSYEQYF. In nucleotides, the CDR3 is TGTGCCAGCAGTTACGGGGCCAGCTCCTACGAGCAGTACTTC.

This clone has just a few counts. The chain joins TRBV5-4 to TRBJ1-4; D remains ambiguous. The germline V and J ends were trimmed by 1 base and 5 bases, with 9 bases remaining between them. Germline CDR1 reads SGHNT; CDR2 reads YYREEE (reference sequence). This CDR3 has 14 residues. The CDR3 protein is CASSLWEANEKLFF. The CDR3 bases are TGTGCCAGCAGCTTGTGGGAGGCGAATGAAAAACTGTTTTTT.

The genes are TRBV28 and TRBJ2-5; a weak D match, TRBD1 (6 bases). Germline CDR1 MDHEN, CDR2 SYDVKM. V lost 3 bases and J lost 4, with 15 bases in between. The CDR3 has 15 residues. The CDR3 loop is CASSFGQGTGETQYF. The CDR3 nucleotides are TGTGCCAGCAGTTTTGGCCAGGGGACGGGAGAGACCCAGTACTTC.

This clone was picked up a small number of times. This chain connects TRBV5-1 to TRBJ2-5; maybe TRBD1 (6 bases). The germline V and J ends were trimmed by 1 base and 2 bases, with 12 bases remaining between them. This CDR3 spans 15 amino acids. Germline assignment: CDR1 SGHRS and CDR2 YFSETQ. CDR3 sequence: CASSLQGQVQETQYF. CDR3 bases: TGCGCCAGCAGCTTGCAGGGACAAGTACAAGAGACCCAGTACTTC. The whole variable domain, remainder taken from reference TRBV5-1 and TRBJ2-5, is KAGVTQTPRYLIKTRGQQVTLSCSPISGHRSVSWYQQTPGQGLQFLFEYFSETQRNKGNFPGRFSGRQFSNSRSEMNVSTLELGDSALYLCASSLQGQVQETQYFGPGTRLLVL.

The chain combines TRBV7-3 with TRBJ2-3, with D perhaps TRBD2 (5 bases). This CDR3 spans 15 amino acids. CDR1 is SGHTA and CDR2 is FQGTGA in the germline V gene. Trimming left V 1 base short and J 3 bases short, with 11 bases between. CDR3 loop: CASSLKGLATDTQYF. DNA of the CDR3: TGTGCCAGCAGCTTAAAGGGCCTAGCAACAGATACGCAGTATTTT.

The chain is built from TRBV6-1 and TRBJ1-5, with D possibly matching TRBD1 (6 bases). Trimming stripped 2 bases from V and 6 bases from J, with 11 bases between. The CDR3 is made up of 14 amino acids. Looked up from germline, CDR1 is MNHNS and CDR2 is SASEGT. The CDR3 region has the DNA TGTGCCAGCAGTGAATGGGGGGGCGGTCAGCCCCAGCATTTT. This gives the protein CASSEWGGGQPQHF.

V and J are TRBV30 and TRBJ2-1, with 14 bases aligning to TRBD2. V was pared by 3 bases and J by 12 bases, with 1 base of the junction left unmatched. This CDR3 comprises 12 residues. Germline V gene data show CDR1 as GTSNPN and CDR2 as SVGIG (reference sequence). CDR3 coding DNA: TGTGCCTGGAGCGGACTAGCGGGAGGGCAGTTCTTC. It is translated as CAWSGLAGGQFF.

The chain links TRBV2 to TRBJ2-1, with 12 bases lining up with TRBD2. Germline CDR1 and CDR2: SNHLY and FYNNEI. The V and J ends lost 3 bases and 0 bases, in that order; junction bases with no gene match: 6. This CDR3 spans 18 amino acids. DNA for the CDR3: TGTGCCAGCAGTGACGCTAGCGGGGGGGATTACTCCTACAATGAGCAGTTCTTC. The encoded protein is CASSDASGGDYSYNEQFF. The variable domain in full, completed from reference TRBV2 and TRBJ2-1, reads EPEVTQTPSHQVTQMGQEVILRCVPISNHLYFYWYRQILGQKVEFLVSFYNNEISEKSEIFDDQFSVERPDGSNFTLKIRSTKLEDSAMYFCASSDASGGDYSYNEQFFGPGTRLTVL.

The genes are TRBV9 and TRBJ2-1; D is uncertain. Trimming left V 2 bases short and J 4 bases short, with 13 bases between. Germline CDR1 and CDR2: SGDLS and YYNGEE. The CDR3 totals 15 residues. DNA for the CDR3: TGTGCCAGCAGCGTCATGGGTGCTACTTACAATGAGCAGTTCTTC. Translated: CASSVMGATYNEQFF.

The chain employs TRBV2 and TRBJ1-1; D possibly corresponds to TRBD1 (5 bases). The V and J ends lost 6 bases and 0 bases respectively, with 11 bases between them. This CDR3 is built from 14 residues. Germline V gives CDR1 SNHLY, CDR2 FYNNEI. The CDR3: CASRGDGLNTEAFF. The DNA of the CDR3 is TGTGCCAGCAGAGGGGACGGTTTGAACACTGAAGCTTTCTTT.

This chain connects TRBV10-3 to TRBJ2-7; D is perhaps TRBD1 or TRBD2 (5 bases each). The CDR3 sequence is 12 residues long. CDR1 is ENHRY and CDR2 is SYGVKD in the germline V gene. Trimming removed 8 bases from V and 3 bases from J, with 11 bases in between. The CDR3 here is CAIGGEHYEQYF. CDR3 in DNA: TGTGCCATCGGGGGAGAACACTACGAGCAGTACTTC.

This clone occurred a few times. The chain recombines TRBV29-1 with TRBJ1-4; TRBD1 is a possible D gene (5 bases). The CDR3 extends over 13 amino acids. Germline loops: CDR1 SQVTM, CDR2 ANQGSEA. The germline V and J ends were trimmed by 7 bases and 2 bases, with 11 bases remaining between them. The CDR3 DNA reads as TGCAGCGCTGCCGGGGGGACTAATGAAAAACTGTTTTTT. Translated: CSAAGGTNEKLFF.

J is TRBJ2-5 and V is TRBV9; 10 bases fit TRBD1. This CDR3 region has 17 residues. CDR1 and CDR2 (germline): SGDLS, YYNGEE. The V and J ends lost 4 bases and 1 base, in that order; junction bases with no gene match: 10. The CDR3 sequence: CASSRNPGTGVQETQYF. CDR3 coding DNA: TGTGCCAGCAGCCGTAATCCGGGGACAGGGGTCCAAGAGACCCAGTACTTC.